This T cell receptor beta chain was found in a study of shared clonotypes between healthy human individuals. Overall study results and limits: Sequencing depth was expected to influence donor clonotype sharing.

The table came from immunoSEQ multiplex PCR; TCRdb's copy has only in-frame clones and leaves some out. The sample carries a few hundred thousand clones, over 70% recorded once. With V trimmed by 4 bases and J by 3 bases, 11 bases remained unmatched. Per the germline V gene, CDR1 is LNHDA and CDR2 is SQIVND (reference sequence). The CDR3 spans 17 residues. Regarding this clone: Its target is unknown.

Sequenced: memory CD4+ T cells sorted from blood. The subset: CD45RA-negative fraction. The V call is TRBV19, the J call TRBJ1-2; 10 positions match TRBD1. The TCR originated in a man aged 25-40 years in good health. In nucleotides, the CDR3 is TGTGCCAGTAGTACCCTGCGGGACAGGGGTTCGGACTATGGCTACACCTTC. Translating gives CASSTLRDRGSDYGYTF.